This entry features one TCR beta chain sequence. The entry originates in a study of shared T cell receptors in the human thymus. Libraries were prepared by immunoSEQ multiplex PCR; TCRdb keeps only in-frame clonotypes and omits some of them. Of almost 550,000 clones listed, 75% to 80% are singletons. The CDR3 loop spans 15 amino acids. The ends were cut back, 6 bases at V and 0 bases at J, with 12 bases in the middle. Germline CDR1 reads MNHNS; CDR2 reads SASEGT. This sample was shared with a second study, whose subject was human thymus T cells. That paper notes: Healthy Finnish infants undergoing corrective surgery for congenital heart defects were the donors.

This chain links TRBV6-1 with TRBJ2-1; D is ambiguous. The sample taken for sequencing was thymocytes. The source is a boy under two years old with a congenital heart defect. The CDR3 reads CASRLVVGSYNEQFF. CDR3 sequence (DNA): TGTGCCAGCAGGCTCGTAGTCGGCTCCTACAATGAGCAGTTCTTC.